Listed here are 2 T cell receptor beta chains from one sample, sequenced in a study of blood T cell repertoires in COVID-19. Sequencing used immunoSEQ multiplex PCR; TCRdb keeps in-frame clones, though not all of them. The data hold a few hundred thousand clones, with 87% observed a single time. Input material: peripheral blood. Receptor source: a woman in her fifties or sixties who had recovered from COVID-19.

The chain has TRBV27 and TRBJ1-1, with D hard to call. There are 15 residues in the CDR3. The V gene's germline CDR1 is MNHEY and CDR2 SMNVEV (reference sequence). Trimming cost V 3 bases and J 4 bases, with 15 bases left between them. CDR3 nucleotide sequence: TGTGCCAGCAGTTTTTTTGGTAGAGCGACCACTGAAGCTTTCTTT. Its protein product is CASSFFGRATTEAFF.

CDR3 amino acids: CASSWRNSGNTIYF. The CDR3 DNA is TGTGCCAGCAGCTGGCGGAACTCTGGAAACACCATATATTTT. The rearrangement joins TRBV3-1 (or the pseudogene TRBV3-2) to TRBJ1-3; D not resolved. Trimming took off 5 bases at V and 0 bases at J, with 8 bases between the two ends. Germline CDR1 reads LGHDT; CDR2 reads YNNKEL (reference sequence). This CDR3 region has 14 residues.